This record looks at one T cell receptor (beta chain) sequence and its context. Per germline, CDR1 PRHDT and CDR2 FYEKMQ (reference sequence). The length of the CDR3 is 14 residues. Trimming took 5 bases from V and 11 from J, leaving 21 bases between them. This sample stems from a study of tumor and adjacent non-tumor tissue in lung cancer. Study overall: Some 3.9 million productive TCRbeta reads were obtained per sample on average.

No cell sorting was done before RNA was extracted from the tissue. More than 3 cm separated this lung sample from the edge of the tumor. The library came from three nested PCR rounds adapted from ARM-PCR protocols. TCRdb passed the multiplex PCR reads through MiXCR, listing each CDR3 protein once. Counted here are about 67,000 distinct CDR3 sequences, 65% to 80% occurring once; the ten biggest clones make up more than 40%. Source material: distant non-tumor lung tissue. The chain joins TRBV13 to TRBJ1-1; D is unresolved. This receptor was identified in a man aged 60 to 69 with non-small cell lung cancer. The CDR3 DNA reads as TGTGCCAGCAGCCTCTCTACAACAGATACTGGTGCTTTCTTT. This gives the protein CASSLSTTDTGAFF.